This entry lists 18 T cell receptor beta chains sequenced from one sample in a study of graft-versus-host responses after intestinal transplantation. The assay was immunoSEQ multiplex PCR, and TCRdb's table has in-frame clones only and misses some. Of over 100,000 clones listed, 85% to 95% are singletons. Antigen specificity for these receptors is unknown. Sequenced here: unstimulated CD8+ T cells sorted from spleen or lymph node cells, sampled before transplant. Source of these receptors: a human donor who was the organ donor for an intestinal transplant.

The chain links TRBV19 to TRBJ2-7; TRBD2 is a possible D gene (6 bases). Trimming removed 6 bases from V and 6 bases from J, with 12 bases in between. CDR1 LNHDA and CDR2 SQIVND come from the germline V gene (reference sequence). The CDR3 runs to 12 residues. The CDR3 bases are TGTGCCAGTAGCCCCGGGGGAGGCGAGCAGTACTTC. It yields the protein CASSPGGGEQYF. The full variable domain, completed using reference TRBV19 and TRBJ2-7, is DGGITQSPKYLFRKEGQNVTLSCEQNLNHDAMYWYRQDPGQGLRLIYYSQIVNDFQKGDIAEGYSVSREKKESFPLTVTSAQKNPTAFYLCASSPGGGEQYFGPGTRLTVT.

The rearrangement links TRBV7-3 to TRBJ2-2; 10 nucleotides line up with TRBD2. This CDR3 is built from 17 residues. Unmatched junction bases numbered 9, after V lost 3 bases and J lost 5 bases. Per the germline V gene, CDR1 is SGHTA and CDR2 is FQGTGA. CDR3 sequence (DNA): TGTGCCAGCAGCTTTGATGGTAGCGGGAGGAGGACCGGGGAGCTGTTTTTT. It is translated as CASSFDGSGRRTGELFF.

This clone was detected once. This chain connects TRBV2 to TRBJ1-5; TRBD1 matches 7 bases. This CDR3 spans 15 amino acids. CDR1 is SNHLY and CDR2 is FYNNEI in the germline V gene. With V trimmed by 6 bases and J by 3 bases, 8 bases remained unmatched. As DNA, the CDR3 is TGTGCCAGCAGCCTGACAGGGCCCACCAATCAGCCCCAGCATTTT. Translating it yields CASSLTGPTNQPQHF.

J is TRBJ1-3 and V is TRBV5-6; D not certain. Germline V gene data show CDR1 as SGHDT and CDR2 as YYEEEE. The length of the CDR3 is 14 residues. Trimming pared 0 bases from V and 4 bases from J, leaving 8 bases between. The CDR3 region is CASSLVDRGNTIYF. In DNA, the CDR3 is TGTGCCAGCAGCTTGGTGGACCGAGGAAACACCATATATTTT.

The chain links TRBV6-1 to TRBJ2-1; 11 bases agree with TRBD2. This CDR3 spans 15 amino acids. The V gene end was trimmed by 6 bases and the J gene end by 5 bases; junction bases not matched to a gene: 6. Germline assignment: CDR1 MNHNS and CDR2 SASEGT. CDR3 coding DNA: TGTGCCAGCAGGCCTGGACTAGCGGGTAACAATGAGCAGTTCTTC. Translated, it gives CASRPGLAGNNEQFF.

The chain links TRBV4-1 to TRBJ1-3; a weak D match, TRBD1 (6 bases). Per the germline V gene, CDR1 is MGHRA and CDR2 is YSYEKL. This CDR3 has 19 residues. Trimming took off 1 base at V and 0 bases at J, with 19 bases between the two ends. CDR3 sequence (DNA): TGCGCCAGCAGCCAAGCCCCCTTCAGGGGAATCGACTCTGGAAACACCATATATTTT. This encodes CASSQAPFRGIDSGNTIYF.

This sequence joins TRBV6-1 and TRBJ1-2, with 11 bases lining up with TRBD1. The V segment lost 6 bases and the J segment 5 bases; nucleotides outside the gene matches: 5. Germline CDR1 is MNHNS and CDR2 is SASEGT. The CDR3 has 14 residues. The CDR3 nucleotides are TGTGCCAGCAGCGCCGGGACAGGGGGTTATGGCTACACCTTC. Translation gives CASSAGTGGYGYTF.

V gene TRBV27 combines with J gene TRBJ1-1; 10 bases line up with TRBD1. V shed 4 bases and J 0 bases; nucleotides not matched to a gene: 5. Germline V CDR1 and CDR2: MNHEY, SMNVEV (reference sequence). The CDR3 consists of 16 residues. CDR3 amino acids: CASSSDRGRLNTEAFF. The CDR3 region has the DNA TGTGCCAGCAGTTCGGACAGGGGGAGATTGAACACTGAAGCTTTCTTT.

V usage is TRBV2 and J usage is TRBJ2-3; D uncertain. CDR3 length: 17 residues. The germline gives CDR1 SNHLY, CDR2 FYNNEI. V dropped 0 bases and J dropped 3 bases, with 16 bases sitting between them. CDR3 nucleotides: TGTGCCAGCAGTGAAGCGGCCAGTTTCGTCTTAACAGATACGCAGTATTTT. This encodes CASSEAASFVLTDTQYF.

The genes are TRBV23-1 and TRBJ2-7; D could derive from TRBD1 or TRBD2 (5 bases each). TRBV23-1 falls under the ORF class, with uncertain function. The CDR3 length is 17 residues. Trimming removed 3 bases from V and 2 bases from J, with 20 bases in between. The CDR3 loop reads CASSQFDLSGPPYEQYF. CDR3 DNA sequence: TGCGCCAGCAGTCAGTTCGACCTATCGGGGCCGCCCTACGAGCAGTACTTC.

The table lists this clone with a count of one. This chain uses TRBV4-3 with TRBJ2-7; possibly TRBD1 for D (5 bases). Trimming cost V 1 base and J 4 bases, with 8 bases left between them. This CDR3 spans 13 amino acids. The germline V gene has CDR1 LGHNA and CDR2 YSLEER. The CDR3 protein is CASSQGSGYEQYF. CDR3 bases: TGCGCCAGCAGCCAAGGCTCAGGGTACGAGCAGTACTTC.

This clone was recorded once. This chain connects TRBV30 to TRBJ1-2, with 7 bases fitting TRBD1. There are 13 residues in the CDR3. Germline trimming cut 3 bases from V and 6 bases from J; bases unmatched to any gene: 7. The germline V gene encodes CDR1 GTSNPN and CDR2 SVGIG (reference sequence). The DNA of the CDR3 is TGTGCCTGGAGCCCGACAGGGTTCCATGGCTACACCTTC. Translated, it gives CAWSPTGFHGYTF.

This chain connects TRBV9 to TRBJ2-7; 7 bases agree with TRBD1. The CDR3 runs to 15 residues. CDR1 is SGDLS and CDR2 is YYNGEE in the germline V gene. V was pared by 3 bases and J by 3 bases, with 9 bases of the junction left unmatched. The CDR3 DNA reads TGTGCCAGCAGCGCGTCGACAGGGTTTTTCTACGAGCAGTACTTC. Protein product: CASSASTGFFYEQYF.

This clone has only one observation. The chain is built from TRBV7-9 and TRBJ1-2; D is unclear. The CDR3 runs 13 residues. Deletions cut 4 bases from V and 4 bases from J, with 10 bases between. The germline gives CDR1 SEHNR, CDR2 FQNEAQ (reference sequence). CDR3 loop: CASSSNSGYGYTF. The CDR3 DNA reads TGTGCCAGCAGCTCCAACTCGGGCTATGGCTACACCTTC.

This clone was counted only a few times. V usage is TRBV6-6 and J usage is TRBJ1-3; D call uncertain. The V gene lost 7 bases and the J gene lost 1 base, with 14 bases spanning the gap. Germline V CDR1 and CDR2: MNHNY, SVGAGI (reference sequence). The CDR3 has 15 amino acids. CDR3 sequence (DNA): TGTGCCAGCACCATCTCAGGCGTTTCTGGAAACACCATATATTTT. Protein sequence: CASTISGVSGNTIYF.

The chain has TRBV29-1 and TRBJ2-4; 7 positions match TRBD1. The CDR3 spans 16 residues. The junction had 8 bases not matched to a gene; V was cut back by 3 bases and J by 0 bases. Germline V gene sequence: CDR1 SQVTM, CDR2 ANQGSEA. The CDR3: CSVEKGQPLAKNIQYF. The CDR3 bases are TGCAGCGTTGAGAAGGGACAGCCCCTAGCCAAAAACATTCAGTACTTC.

The chain carries TRBV28 and TRBJ2-2; unclear D gene. V was clipped by 3 bases and J by 4 bases, with 12 bases between them. This CDR3 is built from 15 residues. CDR1 and CDR2 from the germline V gene are MDHEN and SYDVKM. This chain's CDR3 is CASSLFFDVTGELFF. Here the CDR3 DNA reads TGTGCCAGCAGTTTGTTTTTTGACGTCACCGGGGAGCTGTTTTTT.

The V call is TRBV4-3, the J call TRBJ2-7; D is possibly TRBD2 (6 bases). Germline CDR1 and CDR2: LGHNA and YSLEER. V was cut by 0 bases and J by 0 bases, with 6 bases left in between. The CDR3 extends over 14 amino acids. CDR3 in DNA: TGCGCCAGCAGCCAAGAGCGGGACTCCTACGAGCAGTACTTC. Translating gives CASSQERDSYEQYF.